These T cell receptor beta chains were read from a single sample in a study of blood T cell repertoires in COVID-19. Sequencing was performed with immunoSEQ multiplex PCR; in TCRdb, only in-frame clones are kept and a portion is missing. The data hold roughly 90,000 clones, with about 89% observed a single time. Source material: peripheral blood. The receptors come from a man over 45 with COVID-19, enrolled during active disease. CDR3s include the opening cysteine and the closing phenylalanine or tryptophan. Each record gives: CDR3 DNA, CDR3 protein, clone size, V gene, D gene, J gene. D genes are given only for firm matches. Clone size, where shown, is once, few, many, or a class for clones that have expanded.

TGCGCCAGCAGCTTCTGGGACACCGGGAAGTTCTTC | CASSFWDTGKFF | NA | TRBV5-1 | NA | TRBJ2-1
TGTGCTAGCAGCTTAAGCCTAGCGGGGTCCGAGCAGTACTTC | CASSLSLAGSEQYF | NA | TRBV7-7 | TRBD2 | TRBJ2-7
TGTGCCAGCATTATGGACCCCACTAGCTCCTACGAGCAGTACTTC | CASIMDPTSSYEQYF | once | TRBV28 | NA | TRBJ2-7
TGTGCCTGGAGCCGGACAGGGGGCTGGTATGGCTACACCTTC | CAWSRTGGWYGYTF | NA | TRBV30 | TRBD1 | TRBJ1-2
TGTGCCAGCAGCTTCGGGGACAGGGGCCAGCCCCAGCATTTT | CASSFGDRGQPQHF | NA | TRBV13 | TRBD1 | TRBJ1-5
TGCGCCAGCAGCGTCGGGACTAGCGGGGGACGGGAGCAGTTCTTC | CASSVGTSGGREQFF | NA | TRBV5-1 | TRBD2 | TRBJ2-1
TGTGCCAGCAGCTTGAGGGCCAGCGGACCATACACTGAAGCTTTCTTT | CASSLRASGPYTEAFF | NA | TRBV13 | NA | TRBJ1-1
TGTGCCAGCAGTCCGACAGGGCCTAATGAAAAACTGTTTTTT | CASSPTGPNEKLFF | NA | TRBV27 | TRBD1 | TRBJ1-4
TGTGCTAGCAGCCCAGTAGCACCGGGACAGGGTCGAAACGAGCAGTACTTC | CASSPVAPGQGRNEQYF | NA | TRBV7-7 | TRBD1 | TRBJ2-7
TGTGCCAGCTCACCACAGAGGACAGTAAACACCGGGGAGCTGTTTTTT | CASSPQRTVNTGELFF | NA | TRBV18 | NA | TRBJ2-2
TGTGCCATCAGTGAGATAATGAACACTGAAGCTTTCTTT | CAISEIMNTEAFF | NA | TRBV10-3 | NA | TRBJ1-1
TGTGCCAGCAGCGAGACAGGCAGCTCTGGAAACACCATATATTTT | CASSETGSSGNTIYF | NA | TRBV7-3 | NA | TRBJ1-3
TGTGCCAGCAGTTTATCATCCTATGGCTACACCTTC | CASSLSSYGYTF | NA | TRBV12-3/TRBV12-4 | NA | TRBJ1-2
TGTGCCAGCAGACAACAGGGAAGTAGCAATCAGCCCCAGCATTTT | CASRQQGSSNQPQHF | NA | TRBV6-5 | NA | TRBJ1-5
TGCGCCAGCAGCCAAGGGCGGGCTGATAACACTGAAGCTTTCTTT | CASSQGRADNTEAFF | NA | TRBV4-1 | NA | TRBJ1-1
TGTGCCAGCAGCTTATCTCCTGCGCAGACCCAGTACTTC | CASSLSPAQTQYF | NA | TRBV7-2 | NA | TRBJ2-5
TGTGCCAGCAGCCTCAACTATGGCTACACCTTC | CASSLNYGYTF | once | TRBV7-9 | NA | TRBJ1-2
TGTGCCAGCAGCCAGACAGGGTCGGCTCAGCCCCAGCATTTT | CASSQTGSAQPQHF | NA | TRBV9 | TRBD1 | TRBJ1-5
TGCGCCAGCAGCCAAACAGCTAACTATGGCTACACCTTC | CASSQTANYGYTF | once | TRBV4-1 | NA | TRBJ1-2
TGTGCCAGCAGTCCCGGGACAGGGGGCTTCACTGAAGCTTTCTTT | CASSPGTGGFTEAFF | NA | TRBV27 | TRBD1 | TRBJ1-1
TGTGCCTGGAGCAACCCCGGGACACCCCTCCACTTT | CAWSNPGTPLHF | NA | TRBV30 | NA | TRBJ1-6
TGTGCCAGCAGCTTCGGGACAGATAATTCACCCCTCCACTTT | CASSFGTDNSPLHF | few | TRBV7-2 | TRBD1 | TRBJ1-6
TGTGCCAGCAGCTATAGCGCCGCAAATGAAAAACTGTTTTTT | CASSYSAANEKLFF | NA | TRBV7-9 | NA | TRBJ1-4
TGTGCCAGCAGCTTGGACAGGGTGGGGATAATTAGCAATCAGCCCCAGCATTTT | CASSLDRVGIISNQPQHF | NA | TRBV5-6 | NA | TRBJ1-5
TGTGCCAGCAGCTCCACCGGGACAGGCAACTCTGGAAACACCATATATTTT | CASSSTGTGNSGNTIYF | once | TRBV5-4 | TRBD1 | TRBJ1-3
TGTGCCAGCAGCCCACGGGGGGGGTTTGACTACGAGCAGTACTTC | CASSPRGGFDYEQYF | NA | TRBV9 | TRBD2 | TRBJ2-7
TGTGCCAGCAGCTTACTTGGACAGGGGCCTGGAAACACCATATATTTT | CASSLLGQGPGNTIYF | NA | TRBV7-2 | TRBD1 | TRBJ1-3
TGTGCCAGCAGTTTTAGGGGGTACGGCTACACCTTC | CASSFRGYGYTF | NA | TRBV12-3/TRBV12-4 | NA | TRBJ1-2
TGTGCCACCAGTGAGAACCTAGCTCACACGCAGTATTTT | CATSENLAHTQYF | NA | TRBV24-1 | NA | TRBJ2-3
TGTGCCAGCAGCCAAGATCCGACAGGGGCTTTGGGCTACACCTTC | CASSQDPTGALGYTF | NA | TRBV3-1/TRBV3-2 | TRBD1 | TRBJ1-2
TGTGCCAGCAGCTTAGTCCCAGGGGTTTACACTGAAGCCTTCTTT | CASSLVPGVYTEAFF | once | TRBV7-8 | NA | TRBJ1-1
TGTGCCAGTAGTATAATTCCGGGGAAGAACACTGAAGCTTTCTTT | CASSIIPGKNTEAFF | once | TRBV19 | NA | TRBJ1-1
TGTGCCAGCAGCTCTCGGGACAGGTTTGGCTATGGCTACACCTTC | CASSSRDRFGYGYTF | NA | TRBV5-6 | TRBD1 | TRBJ1-2
TGTGCCAGCAGAACCGCCGGGACAGGGAGCTATGGCTACACCTTC | CASRTAGTGSYGYTF | NA | TRBV27 | TRBD1 | TRBJ1-2
TGTGCCTGGAGCCCACCCCCAGGGTCCTACGAGCAGTACTTC | CAWSPPPGSYEQYF | NA | TRBV30 | NA | TRBJ2-7